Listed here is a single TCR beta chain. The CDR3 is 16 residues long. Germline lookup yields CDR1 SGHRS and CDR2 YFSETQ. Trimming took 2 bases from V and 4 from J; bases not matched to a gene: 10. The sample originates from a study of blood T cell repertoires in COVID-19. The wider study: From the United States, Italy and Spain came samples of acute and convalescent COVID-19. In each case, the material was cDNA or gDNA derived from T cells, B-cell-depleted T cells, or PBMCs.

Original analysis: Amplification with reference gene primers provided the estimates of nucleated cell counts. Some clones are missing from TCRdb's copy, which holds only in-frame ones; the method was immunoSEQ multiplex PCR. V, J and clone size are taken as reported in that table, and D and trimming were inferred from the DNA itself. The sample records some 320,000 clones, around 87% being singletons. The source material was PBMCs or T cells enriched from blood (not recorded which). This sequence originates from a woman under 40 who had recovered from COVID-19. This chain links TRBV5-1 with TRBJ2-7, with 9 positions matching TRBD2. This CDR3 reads CASSFGGGDVGYEQYF. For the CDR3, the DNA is TGCGCCAGCAGCTTTGGCGGGGGGGACGTGGGGTACGAGCAGTACTTC. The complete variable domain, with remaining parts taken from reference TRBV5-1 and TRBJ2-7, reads KAGVTQTPRYLIKTRGQQVTLSCSPISGHRSVSWYQQTPGQGLQFLFEYFSETQRNKGNFPGRFSGRQFSNSRSEMNVSTLELGDSALYLCASSFGGGDVGYEQYFGPGTRLTVT.